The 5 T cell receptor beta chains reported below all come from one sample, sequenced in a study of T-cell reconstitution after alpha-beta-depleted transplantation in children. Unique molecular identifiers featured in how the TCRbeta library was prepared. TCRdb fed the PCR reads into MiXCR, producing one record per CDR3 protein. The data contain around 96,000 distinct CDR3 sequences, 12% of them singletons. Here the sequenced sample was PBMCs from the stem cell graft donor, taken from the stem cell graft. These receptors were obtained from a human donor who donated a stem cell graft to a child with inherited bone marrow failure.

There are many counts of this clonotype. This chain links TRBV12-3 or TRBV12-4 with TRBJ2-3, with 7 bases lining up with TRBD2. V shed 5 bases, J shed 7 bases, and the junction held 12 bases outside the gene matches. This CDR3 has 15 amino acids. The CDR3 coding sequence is TGTGCCAGCAGTACGGTTTGGGAGGGGCTTCATACGCAGTATTTT. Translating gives CASSTVWEGLHTQYF.

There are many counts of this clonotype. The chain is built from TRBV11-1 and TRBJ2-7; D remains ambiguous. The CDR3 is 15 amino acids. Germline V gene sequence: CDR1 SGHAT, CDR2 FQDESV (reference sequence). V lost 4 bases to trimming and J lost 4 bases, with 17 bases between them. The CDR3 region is CASSSGWAVGYEQYF. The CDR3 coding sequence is TGTGCCAGCAGCTCCGGGTGGGCAGTTGGATACGAGCAGTACTTC.

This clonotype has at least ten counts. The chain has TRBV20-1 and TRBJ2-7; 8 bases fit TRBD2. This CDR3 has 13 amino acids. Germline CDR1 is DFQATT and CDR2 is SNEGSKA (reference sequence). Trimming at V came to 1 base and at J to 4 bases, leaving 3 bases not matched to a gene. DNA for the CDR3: TGCAGTGCTAGAGCGGGAGGGACGTACGAGCAGTACTTC. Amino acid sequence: CSARAGGTYEQYF.

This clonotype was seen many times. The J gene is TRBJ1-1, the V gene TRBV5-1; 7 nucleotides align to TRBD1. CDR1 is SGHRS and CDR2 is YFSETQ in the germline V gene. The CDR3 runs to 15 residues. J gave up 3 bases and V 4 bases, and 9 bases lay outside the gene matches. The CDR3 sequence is CASSTRDSMDTEAFF. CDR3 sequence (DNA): TGCGCCAGCAGCACCAGGGACAGTATGGACACTGAAGCTTTCTTT.

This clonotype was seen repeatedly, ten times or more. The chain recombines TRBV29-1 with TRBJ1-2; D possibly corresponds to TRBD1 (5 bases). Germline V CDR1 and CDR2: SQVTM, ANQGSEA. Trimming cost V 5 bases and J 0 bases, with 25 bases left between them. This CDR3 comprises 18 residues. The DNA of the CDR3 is TGCAGCGTTTTTGGGGATCGTAGGACGACAGACCCTAACTATGGCTACACCTTC. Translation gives CSVFGDRRTTDPNYGYTF. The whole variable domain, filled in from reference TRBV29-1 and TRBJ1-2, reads SAVISQKPSRDICQRGTSLTIQCQVDSQVTMMFWYRQQPGQSLTLIATANQGSEATYESGFVIDKFPISRPNLTFSTLTVSNMSPEDSSIYLCSVFGDRRTTDPNYGYTFGSGTRLTVV.